Below are 14 T cell receptor beta chains sequenced from a single sample in a study of cytomegalovirus exposure and HLA in healthy donors. PCR was performed using 60 Vbeta and 13 Jbeta primers. The method was immunoSEQ multiplex PCR; TCRdb's version includes in-frame clones alone and lacks a portion of them. The top ten clones hold under 5.5% of a sample with roughly 97,000 clones, over 75% of them seen once. Sequencing input: PBMCs. The receptors stem from a man aged 40-50 years in good health and CMV-seropositive.

The V and J genes are TRBV9 and TRBJ2-7; TRBD1 agrees at 7 bases. Trimming cost V 4 bases and J 2 bases; bases outside gene matches: 9. The germline gives CDR1 SGDLS, CDR2 YYNGEE. The CDR3 length is 15 residues. The CDR3 spells CASSSGQVTTYEQYF. As DNA, the CDR3 is TGTGCCAGCAGCTCCGGACAGGTGACTACCTACGAGCAGTACTTC. Based on the CDR3 plus reference TRBV9 and TRBJ2-7, the full variable domain is DSGVTQTPKHLITATGQRVTLRCSPRSGDLSVYWYQQSLDQGLQFLIQYYNGEERAKGNILERFSAQQFPDLHSELNLSSLELGDSALYFCASSSGQVTTYEQYFGPGTRLTVT.

V is TRBV29-1 and J is TRBJ2-5; D may be TRBD2 (5 bases). The DNA end lines up better with TRBJ2-7; the J call may be wrong. The CDR3 is 12 residues long. Per the germline V gene, CDR1 is SQVTM and CDR2 is ANQGSEA. The CDR3 coding sequence is TGCAGCGCTACCCGGGGATCCTACGAGCAGTACTTC. Translated: CSATRGSYEQYF.

The chain combines TRBV19 with TRBJ2-1; the D gene is possibly TRBD1 (6 bases). The CDR3 totals 13 residues. V was cut by 5 bases and J by 5 bases, with 10 bases left in between. The germline gives CDR1 LNHDA, CDR2 SQIVND (reference sequence). CDR3 amino acids: CASSFGQNNEQFF. CDR3 coding DNA: TGTGCCAGTAGTTTTGGACAGAACAATGAGCAGTTCTTC.

The rearrangement uses TRBV11-3 and TRBJ2-3, with 12 bases that match TRBD2. The germline V gene has CDR1 SGHNT and CDR2 YENEEA. CDR3 length: 16 amino acids. V lost 6 bases, J lost 6 bases, and 10 bases stayed unmatched. The CDR3 spells CASSLGSSGRVDTQYF. CDR3 nucleotide sequence: TGTGCCAGCAGTCTAGGATCTAGCGGGAGGGTGGATACGCAGTATTTT. The full variable domain, rest sourced from reference TRBV11-3 and TRBJ2-3, is EAGVVQSPRYKIIEKKQPVAFWCNPISGHNTLYWYLQNLGQGPELLIRYENEEAVDDSQLPKDRFSAERLKGVDSTLKIQPAELGDSAVYLCASSLGSSGRVDTQYFGPGTRLTVL.

The rearrangement uses TRBV6-5 and TRBJ1-5; maybe TRBD1 (5 bases). This CDR3 has 13 residues. Germline assignment: CDR1 MNHEY and CDR2 SVGAGI. With 6 bases removed from V and 6 bases from J, the gap between germline ends came to 12 bases. This CDR3 reads CASRAPGGQPQHF. The CDR3 DNA reads TGTGCCAGCAGAGCCCCCGGGGGTCAGCCCCAGCATTTT.

With respect to this clone: The CDR3 does not end in the conserved phenylalanine or tryptophan, so this is likely a read error. This sequence joins TRBV11-2 and TRBJ1-1; D gene unclear. The CDR3 covers 15 residues. Trimming stripped 5 bases from V and 7 bases from J, with 20 bases between. Per the germline V gene, CDR1 is SGHAT and CDR2 is FQNNGV. The CDR3 DNA sequence: TGTGCCAGCAGCAGATACGACAAGGCCGCGGGTGAAGCTTTCCTT. This gives the protein CASSRYDKAAGEAFL.

The rearrangement uses TRBV5-6 and TRBJ2-6; the D gene is possibly TRBD2 (6 bases). Trimming stripped 0 bases from V and 4 bases from J, with 8 bases between. The CDR3 extends over 15 amino acids. Germline-derived CDR1 and CDR2 are SGHDT and YYEEEE. CDR3 amino acids: CASSLGAGGANVLTF. CDR3 nucleotide sequence: TGTGCCAGCAGCTTGGGGGCGGGGGGGGCCAACGTCCTGACTTTC. The full variable domain, rest sourced from reference TRBV5-6 and TRBJ2-6, is DAGVTQSPTHLIKTRGQQVTLRCSPKSGHDTVSWYQQALGQGPQFIFQYYEEEERQRGNFPDRFSGHQFPNYSSELNVNALLLGDSALYLCASSLGAGGANVLTFGAGSRLTVL.

This clone was counted once. The chain carries TRBV6-5 and TRBJ1-1; D is unclear. With 7 bases removed from V and 1 base from J, the gap between germline ends came to 10 bases. The CDR3 sequence is 13 residues long. From germline, CDR1 is MNHEY and CDR2 SVGAGI. The CDR3 region has the DNA TGTGCCAGCATTCCCCCAGGGAACACTGAAGCTTTCTTT. It yields the protein CASIPPGNTEAFF.

This chain connects TRBV7-9 to TRBJ2-7; 7 nucleotides line up with TRBD1. The CDR3 extends over 12 amino acids. From germline, CDR1 is SEHNR and CDR2 FQNEAQ (reference sequence). Trimming removed 5 bases from V and 4 bases from J; junction bases left unmatched: 2. This CDR3 reads CASSDRVYEQYF. The CDR3 DNA follows: TGTGCCAGCAGCGACAGGGTATACGAGCAGTACTTC.

This clone came up a few times. This chain uses TRBV6-5 with TRBJ2-1; a possible D gene is TRBD1 (5 bases). From germline, CDR1 is MNHEY and CDR2 SVGAGI. V gave up 6 bases and J gave up 7 bases, with 19 bases separating them. The CDR3 length is 15 residues. The DNA of the CDR3 is TGTGCCAGCAGCCTCGGACATGGGGCGCAGAATGAGCAGTTCTTC. Protein sequence: CASSLGHGAQNEQFF.

The chain recombines TRBV19 with TRBJ1-5, with a tentative D call TRBD1 (6 bases). Germline V CDR1 and CDR2: LNHDA, SQIVND (reference sequence). The CDR3 runs 13 residues. The ends were cut back, 7 bases at V and 7 bases at J, with 14 bases in the middle. The CDR3 DNA is TGTGCCAGTACCGGGCAGGGGTGGCAGCCCCAGCATTTT. Its translation is CASTGQGWQPQHF.

V is TRBV27 and J is TRBJ2-7; 7 bases map to TRBD2. Per germline, CDR1 MNHEY and CDR2 SMNVEV (reference sequence). CDR3 size: 14 residues. The ends lost 6 bases at V and 5 bases at J; junction bases unmatched: 10. The DNA for the CDR3 is TGTGCCAGCAGCTCTGGACTAGACGTGAACGAGCAGTACTTC. Translation gives CASSSGLDVNEQYF.

This chain uses TRBV7-9 with TRBJ2-7, with D possibly TRBD2 on 6 matching bases. Germline values: CDR1 SEHNR, CDR2 FQNEAQ (reference sequence). The CDR3 covers 13 residues. Trimming cost V 6 bases and J 5 bases, with 14 bases left between them. The CDR3: CASRAGGVHEQYF. The CDR3, as DNA: TGTGCCAGCAGAGCCGGGGGAGTCCACGAGCAGTACTTC. Complete variable domain (other parts from reference TRBV7-9 and TRBJ2-7): DTGVSQNPRHKITKRGQNVTFRCDPISEHNRLYWYRQTLGQGPEFLTYFQNEAQLEKSRLLSDRFSAERPKGSFSTLEIQRTEQGDSAMYLCASRAGGVHEQYFGPGTRLTVT.

This chain links TRBV7-9 with TRBJ2-3; D is unresolved. This CDR3 has 12 residues. V lost 4 bases to trimming and J lost 5 bases, with 7 bases between them. Germline values: CDR1 SEHNR, CDR2 FQNEAQ (reference sequence). The CDR3 coding sequence is TGTGCCAGCAGCTCAGATGTAGATACGCAGTATTTT. It translates to CASSSDVDTQYF.